The rows below give T cell receptor beta chains drawn from one sample of a study of CD8+ T cells in alopecia areata. The repertoire was sequenced with immunoSEQ multiplex PCR; TCRdb's copy has only in-frame clones and lacks some. The sample yields 270,000 or so clones, 58% seen once. Material: CD4+ T cells sorted from blood, obtained at week 24, from a patient treated with tofacitinib. These TCRs come from a human donor with alopecia areata. CDR3s include the opening cysteine and the closing phenylalanine or tryptophan. D genes are given only for firm matches. The size field is filled for only some rows; it gives once, few, many or a size class.

clone_size,j_call,cdr3_length,d_call,v_call,cdr3_aa,cdr3_nt
.,TRBJ1-1,15,.,TRBV7-8,CASSLVRGANTEAFF,TGTGCCAGCAGCTTAGTGCGGGGCGCGAACACTGAAGCTTTCTTT
.,TRBJ2-3,12,.,TRBV7-8,CASSLAEGAQYF,TGTGCCAGCAGCTTAGCGGAAGGTGCGCAGTATTTT
.,TRBJ2-3,17,TRBD2,TRBV7-3,CASSLAGGLAGGDTQYF,TGTGCCAGCAGCCTCGCGGGAGGACTAGCGGGGGGAGATACGCAGTATTTT
.,TRBJ2-7,15,TRBD1,TRBV7-9,CASSPPGTGAYEQYF,TGTGCCAGCAGCCCCCCCGGGACAGGGGCCTACGAGCAGTACTTC
few,TRBJ2-1,16,TRBD2,TRBV7-9,CASSPPGLAGGGEQFF,TGTGCCAGCAGCCCCCCGGGACTAGCGGGGGGCGGTGAGCAGTTCTTC
.,TRBJ2-5,15,.,TRBV5-1,CASSGRGGVRETQYF,TGCGCCAGCAGCGGCCGGGGTGGGGTCAGGGAGACCCAGTACTTC
.,TRBJ2-7,15,TRBD1,TRBV29-1,CSGLIRDRVSYEQYF,TGCAGCGGCCTAATCCGGGACAGGGTCTCCTACGAGCAGTACTTC
.,TRBJ2-5,14,.,TRBV5-1,CASSGGATQETQYF,TGCGCCAGTAGCGGAGGGGCGACCCAAGAGACCCAGTACTTC
.,TRBJ2-3,14,.,TRBV25-1,CASSELNGLDTQYF,TGTGCCAGCAGTGAATTAAACGGGCTAGATACGCAGTATTTT
.,TRBJ2-3,17,TRBD2,TRBV7-2,CASSPGTSGGWSDTQYF,TGTGCCAGCAGCCCCGGGACTAGCGGGGGGTGGTCAGATACGCAGTATTTT
.,TRBJ1-5,12,.,TRBV25-1,CASSDGDQPQHF,TGTGCCAGCAGTGACGGGGATCAGCCCCAGCATTTT
.,TRBJ2-7,14,TRBD1,TRBV4-2,CASSQDRGLYEQYF,TGTGCCAGCAGCCAGGACAGGGGGCTATACGAGCAGTACTTC
once,TRBJ1-2,13,.,TRBV29-1,CSVDRHINTGYTF,TGCAGCGTTGATCGGCACATCAACACGGGCTACACCTTC
few,TRBJ2-3,15,.,TRBV7-6,CASSLGTSTRGTQYF,TGTGCCAGCAGCTTAGGCACATCTACTCGGGGTACGCAGTATTTT
.,TRBJ1-5,15,TRBD1,TRBV28,CASSFPDRGHQPQHF,TGTGCCAGCAGTTTTCCCGACAGGGGACATCAGCCCCAGCATTTT
few,TRBJ1-6,17,TRBD1,TRBV19,CASSIIGPGQGGSPLHF,TGTGCCAGTAGTATTATCGGACCTGGACAGGGTGGATCACCCCTCCACTTT
.,TRBJ1-6,15,.,TRBV27,CASSPETGNNSPLHF,TGTGCCAGCAGTCCCGAAACAGGGAATAATTCACCCCTCCACTTT
.,TRBJ1-2,15,TRBD1,TRBV23-1,CASSQSTGLLYGYTF,TGCGCCAGCAGTCAATCGACAGGGCTCCTCTATGGCTACACCTTC
few,TRBJ2-1,15,.,TRBV28,CASSFPRGLAHEQFF,TGTGCCAGCAGTTTTCCCCGGGGTCTAGCCCATGAGCAGTTCTTC
few,TRBJ2-2,12,.,TRBV2,CASSARGGELFF,TGTGCCAGCAGTGCCAGGGGAGGGGAGCTGTTTTTT
few,TRBJ1-1,12,.,TRBV29-1,CSVGSGDTEAFF,TGCAGCGTTGGCTCCGGGGACACTGAAGCTTTCTTT
few,TRBJ2-3,13,.,TRBV6-1,CASTTGNPDTQYF,TGTGCCAGCACGACAGGAAATCCAGATACGCAGTATTTT
.,TRBJ2-4,14,TRBD1,TRBV30,CAWSYRGGKNIQYF,TGTGCCTGGAGTTACAGGGGCGGCAAAAACATTCAGTACTTC
.,TRBJ2-3,14,.,TRBV9,CASSRGLPTDTQYF,TGTGCCAGCAGCCGGGGACTGCCCACAGATACGCAGTATTTT
.,TRBJ1-1,16,.,TRBV4-3,CASSQEGLQGGSEAFF,TGCGCCAGCAGCCAAGAGGGTCTGCAGGGAGGGAGTGAAGCTTTCTTT
.,TRBJ2-2,16,TRBD1,TRBV13,CASRLPGTANTGELFF,TGTGCCAGCAGACTTCCCGGGACAGCGAACACCGGGGAGCTGTTTTTT
.,TRBJ1-4,16,TRBD1,TRBV2,CASRGRGQGILEKLFF,TGTGCCAGCAGAGGGAGAGGACAGGGGATCTTGGAAAAACTGTTTTTT
.,TRBJ2-3,14,.,TRBV4-1,CASSQAPSADTQYF,TGCGCCAGCAGCCAAGCTCCTTCGGCGGATACGCAGTATTTT
.,TRBJ2-4,15,TRBD2,TRBV4-3,CASSQDRGVRNIQYF,TGCGCCAGCAGCCAAGACCGGGGGGTGAGGAACATTCAGTACTTC
few,TRBJ1-1,13,.,TRBV6-1,CASSEIRDGEAFF,TGTGCCAGCAGTGAAATCCGGGATGGTGAAGCTTTCTTT
.,TRBJ2-6,13,.,TRBV7-9,CASSLTGANVLTF,TGTGCCAGCAGCCTAACTGGGGCCAACGTCCTGACTTTC
.,TRBJ1-2,14,TRBD1,TRBV6-5,CASSYSGTGNGYTF,TGTGCCAGCAGTTACAGTGGGACAGGGAATGGCTACACCTTC
.,TRBJ2-2,15,TRBD1,TRBV7-2,CASSSGTGGTGELFF,TGTGCCAGCAGCTCAGGGACAGGTGGAACCGGGGAGCTGTTTTTT
few,TRBJ1-2,15,.,TRBV28,CASSKDSSFNYGYTF,TGTGCCAGCAGCAAGGACAGCTCCTTTAACTATGGCTACACCTTC
few,TRBJ1-1,13,.,TRBV5-1,CASSFTGNTEAFF,TGCGCCAGCAGCTTTACAGGGAACACTGAAGCTTTCTTT
.,TRBJ2-5,14,.,TRBV5-6,CASSPAGQQETQYF,TGTGCCAGCAGCCCTGCGGGACAGCAAGAGACCCAGTACTTC
.,TRBJ2-1,16,.,TRBV25-1,CASNPSAGRSYNEQFF,TGTGCCAGCAACCCTTCCGCAGGGAGATCCTACAATGAGCAGTTCTTC
.,TRBJ2-1,13,TRBD1,TRBV27,CASSAFYRGLQFF,TGTGCCAGCAGTGCCTTCTACAGGGGGCTTCAGTTCTTC
few,TRBJ2-5,14,.,TRBV28,CASSALSGGETQYF,TGTGCCAGCAGTGCCCTCTCGGGTGGAGAGACCCAGTACTTC
.,TRBJ1-6,16,TRBD1,TRBV4-1,CASSTRTGGYNSPLHF,TGCGCCAGCAGCACCCGGACAGGGGGCTATAATTCACCCCTCCACTTT
.,TRBJ1-5,13,.,TRBV7-9,CASSFDGNQPQHF,TGTGCCAGCAGCTTTGATGGCAATCAGCCCCAGCATTTT
few,TRBJ2-5,15,TRBD2,TRBV29-1,CSVDPFAGGTKTQYF,TGCAGCGTTGATCCCTTTGCGGGGGGGACGAAGACCCAGTACTTC
.,TRBJ2-5,14,TRBD2,TRBV14,CASSLAGVAETQYF,TGTGCCAGCAGCCTCGCGGGGGTGGCTGAGACCCAGTACTTC
.,TRBJ2-6,16,.,TRBV11-2,CASRKERVAGANVLTF,TGTGCCAGCAGGAAAGAACGCGTTGCTGGGGCCAACGTCCTGACTTTC
.,TRBJ2-5,12,.,TRBV19,CATRRGEETQYF,TGTGCCACCCGCCGGGGCGAAGAGACCCAGTACTTC
.,TRBJ2-5,15,TRBD1,TRBV2,CASSARDREGETQYF,TGTGCCAGCAGTGCACGGGACAGGGAGGGAGAGACCCAGTACTTC
.,TRBJ1-5,15,.,TRBV6-6,CASSYSTGGWQPQHF,TGTGCCAGCAGTTACTCGACGGGGGGCTGGCAGCCCCAGCATTTT
.,TRBJ1-4,15,.,TRBV5-1,CASSLEGATNEKLFF,TGCGCCAGCAGCTTGGAAGGGGCAACTAATGAAAAACTGTTTTTT
.,TRBJ1-5,13,.,TRBV29-1,CSVLRGLNQPQHF,TGCAGCGTTTTAAGGGGCCTCAATCAGCCCCAGCATTTT
.,TRBJ2-3,17,TRBD2,TRBV5-1,CASSLVLGLASTDTQYF,TGCGCCAGCAGCTTGGTCCTTGGACTAGCATCGACAGATACGCAGTATTTT
.,TRBJ2-4,18,.,TRBV5-1,CASSLDPQGPQAQNIQYF,TGCGCCAGCAGCTTGGACCCGCAAGGACCCCAAGCCCAAAACATTCAGTACTTC
.,TRBJ1-2,13,.,TRBV23-1,CASSQSTGSGYTF,TGCGCCAGCAGTCAATCGACTGGCTCTGGCTACACCTTC